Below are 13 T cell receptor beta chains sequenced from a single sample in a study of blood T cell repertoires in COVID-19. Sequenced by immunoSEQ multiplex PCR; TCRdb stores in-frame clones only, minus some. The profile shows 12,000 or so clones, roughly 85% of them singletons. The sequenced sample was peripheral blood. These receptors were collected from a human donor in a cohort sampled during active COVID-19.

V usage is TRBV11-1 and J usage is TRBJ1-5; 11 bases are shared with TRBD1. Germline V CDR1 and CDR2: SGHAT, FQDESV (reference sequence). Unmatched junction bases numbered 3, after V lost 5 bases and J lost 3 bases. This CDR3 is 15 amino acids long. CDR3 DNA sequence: TGTGCCAGCAGCGCGGGACAGGGGGACAATCAGCCCCAGCATTTT. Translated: CASSAGQGDNQPQHF.

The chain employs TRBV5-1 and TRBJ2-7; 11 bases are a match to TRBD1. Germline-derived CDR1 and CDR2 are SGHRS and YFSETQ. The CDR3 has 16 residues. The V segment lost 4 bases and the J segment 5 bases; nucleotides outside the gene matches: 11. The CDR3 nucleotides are TGCGCCAGCAGCCTCCCGCGGACAGGGGGCTTGGACGAGCAGTACTTC. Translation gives CASSLPRTGGLDEQYF.

The CDR3 protein is CASSPLTGTYNEQFF. The CDR3 nucleotides read TGTGCCAGCAGCCCCCTAACGGGAACCTACAATGAGCAGTTCTTC. The J gene is TRBJ2-1, the V gene TRBV14, with D perhaps TRBD2 (5 bases). The germline CDR1 and CDR2 sequences are SGHDN and FVKESK. Trimming shortened V by 4 bases and J by 2 bases, and 12 bases separated the two germline ends. The CDR3 runs 15 residues. The variable domain in full, completed from reference TRBV14 and TRBJ2-1, reads EAGVTQFPSHSVIEKGQTVTLRCDPISGHDNLYWYRRVMGKEIKFLLHFVKESKQDESGMPNNRFLAERTGGTYSTLKVQPAELEDSGVYFCASSPLTGTYNEQFFGPGTRLTVL.

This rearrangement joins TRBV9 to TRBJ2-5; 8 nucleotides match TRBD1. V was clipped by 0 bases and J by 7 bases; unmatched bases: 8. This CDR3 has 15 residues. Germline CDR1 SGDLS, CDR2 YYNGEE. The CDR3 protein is CASSVEGTGWGTQYF. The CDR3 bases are TGTGCCAGCAGCGTAGAGGGGACAGGATGGGGGACCCAGTACTTC.

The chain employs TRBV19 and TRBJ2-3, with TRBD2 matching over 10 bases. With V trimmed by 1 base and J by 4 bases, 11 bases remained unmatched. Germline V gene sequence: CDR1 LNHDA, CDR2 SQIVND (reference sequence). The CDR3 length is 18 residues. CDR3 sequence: CASSIGFVRLAGPDTQYF. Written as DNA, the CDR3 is TGTGCCAGTAGTATAGGGTTCGTTAGACTAGCGGGTCCAGATACGCAGTATTTT. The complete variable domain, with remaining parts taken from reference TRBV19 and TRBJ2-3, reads DGGITQSPKYLFRKEGQNVTLSCEQNLNHDAMYWYRQDPGQGLRLIYYSQIVNDFQKGDIAEGYSVSREKKESFPLTVTSAQKNPTAFYLCASSIGFVRLAGPDTQYFGPGTRLTVL.

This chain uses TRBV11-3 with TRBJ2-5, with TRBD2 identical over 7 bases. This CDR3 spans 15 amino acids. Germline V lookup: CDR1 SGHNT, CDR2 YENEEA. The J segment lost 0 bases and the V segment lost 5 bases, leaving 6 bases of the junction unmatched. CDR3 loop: CASSPGGGDQETQYF. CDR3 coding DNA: TGTGCCAGCAGCCCGGGGGGTGGGGACCAAGAGACCCAGTACTTC.

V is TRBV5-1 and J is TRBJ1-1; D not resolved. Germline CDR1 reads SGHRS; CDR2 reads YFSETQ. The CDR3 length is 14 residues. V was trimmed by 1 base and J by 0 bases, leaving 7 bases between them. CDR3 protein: CASSLSSVNTEAFF. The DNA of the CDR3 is TGCGCCAGCAGCTTGTCTTCAGTGAACACTGAAGCTTTCTTT.

CDR3 nucleotide sequence: TGTGCCAGCAGCTTAGCAGTACTAGCGGATGAGCAGTTCTTC. It specifies CASSLAVLADEQFF. The V and J genes are TRBV11-2 and TRBJ2-1, with 8 bases fitting TRBD2. V was pared by 1 base and J by 8 bases, with 4 bases of the junction left unmatched. The length of the CDR3 is 14 residues. The germline CDR1 and CDR2 sequences are SGHAT and FQNNGV. Full variable domain (remainder filled in from reference TRBV11-2 and TRBJ2-1): EAGVAQSPRYKIIEKRQSVAFWCNPISGHATLYWYQQILGQGPKLLIQFQNNGVVDDSQLPKDRFSAERLKGVDSTLKIQPAKLEDSAVYLCASSLAVLADEQFFGPGTRLTVL.

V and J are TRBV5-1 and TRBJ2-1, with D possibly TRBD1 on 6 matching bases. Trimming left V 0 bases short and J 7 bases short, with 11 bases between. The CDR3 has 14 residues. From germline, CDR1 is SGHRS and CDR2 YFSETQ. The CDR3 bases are TGCGCCAGCAGCTTGGGGGGGCCAATGAATGAGCAGTTCTTC. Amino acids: CASSLGGPMNEQFF.

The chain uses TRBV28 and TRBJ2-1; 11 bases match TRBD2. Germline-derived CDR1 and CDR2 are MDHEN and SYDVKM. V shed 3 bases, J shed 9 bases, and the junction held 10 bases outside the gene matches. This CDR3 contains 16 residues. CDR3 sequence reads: CASSFPLAGGTAEQFF. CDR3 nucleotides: TGTGCCAGCAGTTTCCCCCTAGCGGGAGGAACGGCTGAGCAGTTCTTC.

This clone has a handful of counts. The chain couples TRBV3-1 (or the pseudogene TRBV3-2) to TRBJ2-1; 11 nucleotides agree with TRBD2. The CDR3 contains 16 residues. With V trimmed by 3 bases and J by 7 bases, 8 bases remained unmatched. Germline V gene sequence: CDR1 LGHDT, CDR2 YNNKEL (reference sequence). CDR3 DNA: TGTGCCAGCAGCCAGGCTAGCGGGAGGTTCGCAAATGAGCAGTTCTTC. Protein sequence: CASSQASGRFANEQFF.

Here the CDR3 reads CASSLDSATGKQPQHF. The CDR3 region has the DNA TGTGCCAGCAGCTTAGATTCTGCTACGGGGAAACAGCCCCAGCATTTT. The rearrangement joins TRBV7-8 to TRBJ1-5; no firm D call. CDR1 is SGHVS and CDR2 is FQNEAQ in the germline V gene. The CDR3 runs 16 residues. V was shortened by 1 base and J by 7 bases, with 17 bases between the two germline ends.

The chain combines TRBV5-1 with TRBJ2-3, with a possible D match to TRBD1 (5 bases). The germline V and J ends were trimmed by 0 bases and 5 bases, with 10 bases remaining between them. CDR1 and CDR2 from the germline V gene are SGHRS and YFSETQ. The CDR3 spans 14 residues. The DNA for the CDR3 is TGCGCCAGCAGCTTGGGGCAGGGTTTAGATACGCAGTATTTT. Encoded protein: CASSLGQGLDTQYF.